The T cell receptor (beta chain) under discussion was sequenced for a study of immune evolution from preneoplasia to lung adenocarcinoma. Study-level information: HLA loss of heterozygosity: roughly 6.6% AIS, less than 18% MIA, around 35% ADC, none AAH.

Sequencing used immunoSEQ multiplex PCR; TCRdb keeps in-frame clones, though not all of them. The table lists over 14,000 clones, more than 75% of them singletons. CDR1 is ENHRY and CDR2 is SYGVKD in the germline V gene. The CDR3 sequence is 17 residues long. Germline trimming cut 4 bases from V and 4 bases from J; bases unmatched to any gene: 13. H&E slides confirmed each diagnosis, reviewed by two pathologists independently. Comment on this clone: Its antigen is as yet unknown.

Findings and limits, study-wide: Top clone share appeared to fall from AAH through AIS, MIA, adenocarcinoma.

This sequence joins TRBV10-3 and TRBJ1-5, with 7 bases aligning to TRBD1. The TCR was taken from a person between 60 and 80 years old with lung adenocarcinoma. Sequencing used FFPE minimally invasive lung adenocarcinoma tissue. The CDR3 DNA sequence: TGTGCCATCAGTGCGGGCGACAGGGCCTCAGGGAATCAGCCCCAGCATTTT. Its translation is CAISAGDRASGNQPQHF.